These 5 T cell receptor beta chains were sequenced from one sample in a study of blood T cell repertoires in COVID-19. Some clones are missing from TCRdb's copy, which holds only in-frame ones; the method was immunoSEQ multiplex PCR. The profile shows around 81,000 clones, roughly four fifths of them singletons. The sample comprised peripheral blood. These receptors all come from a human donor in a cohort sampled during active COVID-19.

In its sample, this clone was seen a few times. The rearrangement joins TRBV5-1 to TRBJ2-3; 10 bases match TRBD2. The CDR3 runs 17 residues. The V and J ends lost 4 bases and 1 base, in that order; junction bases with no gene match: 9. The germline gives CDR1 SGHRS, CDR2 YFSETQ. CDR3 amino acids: CASSPGTGTSGTDTQYF. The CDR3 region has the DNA TGCGCCAGCAGCCCGGGGACCGGGACTAGCGGCACAGATACGCAGTATTTT.

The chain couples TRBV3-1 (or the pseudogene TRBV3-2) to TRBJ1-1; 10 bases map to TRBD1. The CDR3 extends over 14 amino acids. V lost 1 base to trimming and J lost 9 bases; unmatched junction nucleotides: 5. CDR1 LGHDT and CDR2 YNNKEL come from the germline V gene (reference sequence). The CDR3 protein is CASSQGDRGHKAFF. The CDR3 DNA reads TGTGCCAGCAGCCAAGGTGACAGGGGGCACAAAGCTTTCTTT.

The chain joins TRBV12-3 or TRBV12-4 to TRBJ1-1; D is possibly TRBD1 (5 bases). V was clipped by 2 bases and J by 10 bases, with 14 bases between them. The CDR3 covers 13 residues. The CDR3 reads CASSLKAGQGAFF. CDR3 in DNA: TGTGCCAGCAGTTTAAAGGCAGGGCAGGGAGCTTTCTTT.

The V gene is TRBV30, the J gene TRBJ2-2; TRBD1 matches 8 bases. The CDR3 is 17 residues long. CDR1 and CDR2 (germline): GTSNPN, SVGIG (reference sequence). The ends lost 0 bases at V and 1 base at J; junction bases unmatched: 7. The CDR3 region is CAWSVMRTGQNTGELFF. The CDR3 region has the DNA TGTGCCTGGAGTGTGATGCGGACAGGGCAGAACACCGGGGAGCTGTTTTTT.

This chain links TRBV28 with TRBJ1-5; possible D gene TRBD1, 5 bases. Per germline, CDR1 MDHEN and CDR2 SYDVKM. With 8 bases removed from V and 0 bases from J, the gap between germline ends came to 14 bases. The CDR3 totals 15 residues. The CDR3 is CASEWRGHSNQPQHF. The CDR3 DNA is TGTGCCAGCGAGTGGAGGGGTCATAGCAATCAGCCCCAGCATTTT. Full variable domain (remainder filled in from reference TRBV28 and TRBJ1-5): DVKVTQSSRYLVKRTGEKVFLECVQDMDHENMFWYRQDPGLGLRLIYFSYDVKMKEKGDIPEGYSVSREKKERFSLILESASTNQTSMYLCASEWRGHSNQPQHFGDGTRLSIL.